The next 6 T cell receptor beta chains were all read from a single sample in a study of T cells in Graves' hyperthyroidism and ophthalmopathy. RNA transcripts were the template for amplifying TCR beta CDR3 regions. An initial round of RT-PCR targeting the TCR CDR3 relied on the HTBI primer set. TCRdb re-analysed the multiplex PCR reads in MiXCR, keeping a single row per CDR3 protein. The data show some 490,000 distinct CDR3 sequences, about 16% seen once. The sequenced sample was blood. The receptor set was obtained from a woman in her thirties with Graves' ophthalmopathy.

Notes on this clonotype: A much larger clone lies one base from this, so it may be a read error. The chain recombines TRBV20-1 with TRBJ2-5; D gene uncertain. In germline, CDR1 is DFQATT, CDR2 SNEGSKA (reference sequence). Trimming left V 6 bases short and J 2 bases short, with 19 bases between. The CDR3 sequence is 15 residues long. The CDR3 loop is CSAPESRNSQETQYF. In DNA, the CDR3 is TGCAGTGCCCCAGAGTCGAGGAATTCACAAGAGACCCAGTACTTC.

This clonotype was recorded at least ten times. The rearrangement links TRBV30 to TRBJ2-7, with TRBD1 matching 7 bases. There are 13 residues in the CDR3. J was trimmed by 3 bases and V by 1 base; bases with no gene match: 3. Germline CDR1 and CDR2: GTSNPN and SVGIG (reference sequence). CDR3 coding DNA: TGTGCCTGGAGTGAACAGGGGATCTACGAGCAGTACTTC. Its translation: CAWSEQGIYEQYF.

In its sample, this clonotype was seen many times. The chain has TRBV13 and TRBJ2-7; D might be TRBD1 (5 bases). The CDR3 runs 14 residues. V lost 6 bases and J lost 5, with 17 bases in between. Per the germline V gene, CDR1 is PRHDT and CDR2 is FYEKMQ (reference sequence). The CDR3 loop is CASRGQGLADEQYF. The CDR3 bases are TGTGCCAGCAGGGGGCAGGGTTTAGCCGACGAGCAGTACTTC.

The table lists this clonotype with many counts. The V gene is TRBV20-1, the J gene TRBJ2-7, with D perhaps matching TRBD1 (6 bases). The CDR3 spans 13 residues. V gave up 6 bases and J gave up 5 bases, with 17 bases separating them. Germline V gives CDR1 DFQATT, CDR2 SNEGSKA (reference sequence). As DNA, the CDR3 is TGCAGTGCAGCAAGGCCAGGGGAAGACGAGCAGTACTTC. Translation: CSAARPGEDEQYF.

The table lists this clonotype with many counts. This sequence joins TRBV20-1 and TRBJ2-1, with D uncertain. The CDR3 contains 12 residues. V was clipped by 1 base and J by 4 bases, with 5 bases between them. Germline lookup yields CDR1 DFQATT and CDR2 SNEGSKA (reference sequence). CDR3 sequence: CSARGVYNEQFF. In DNA form, the CDR3 reads TGCAGTGCTAGAGGAGTTTACAATGAGCAGTTCTTC.

The chain employs TRBV27 and TRBJ2-1; 10 nucleotides match TRBD1. The CDR3 has 16 residues. V was pared by 2 bases and J by 7 bases, with 8 bases of the junction left unmatched. From germline, CDR1 is MNHEY and CDR2 SMNVEV (reference sequence). CDR3 in DNA: TGTGCCAGCAGTTTAGGGACAGGGGCCTTGTATAATGAGCAGTTCTTC. It is translated as CASSLGTGALYNEQFF.